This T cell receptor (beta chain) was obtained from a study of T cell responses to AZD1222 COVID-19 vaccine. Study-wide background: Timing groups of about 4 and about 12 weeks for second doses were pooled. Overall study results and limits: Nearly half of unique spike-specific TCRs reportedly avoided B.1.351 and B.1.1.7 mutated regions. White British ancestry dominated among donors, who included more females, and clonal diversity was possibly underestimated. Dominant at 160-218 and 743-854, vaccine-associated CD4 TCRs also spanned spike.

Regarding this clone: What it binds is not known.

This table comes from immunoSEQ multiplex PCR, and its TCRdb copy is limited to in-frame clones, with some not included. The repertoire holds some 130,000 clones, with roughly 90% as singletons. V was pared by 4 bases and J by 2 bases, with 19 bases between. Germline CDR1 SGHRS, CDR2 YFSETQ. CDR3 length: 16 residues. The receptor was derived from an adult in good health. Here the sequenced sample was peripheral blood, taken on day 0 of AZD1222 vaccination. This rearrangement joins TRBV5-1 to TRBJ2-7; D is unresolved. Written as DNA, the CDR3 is TGCGCCAGCAGCCCCCGGACCTCAATCCTCACCTACGAGCAGTACTTC. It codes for CASSPRTSILTYEQYF. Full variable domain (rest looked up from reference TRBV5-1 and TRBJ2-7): KAGVTQTPRYLIKTRGQQVTLSCSPISGHRSVSWYQQTPGQGLQFLFEYFSETQRNKGNFPGRFSGRQFSNSRSEMNVSTLELGDSALYLCASSPRTSILTYEQYFGPGTRLTVT.